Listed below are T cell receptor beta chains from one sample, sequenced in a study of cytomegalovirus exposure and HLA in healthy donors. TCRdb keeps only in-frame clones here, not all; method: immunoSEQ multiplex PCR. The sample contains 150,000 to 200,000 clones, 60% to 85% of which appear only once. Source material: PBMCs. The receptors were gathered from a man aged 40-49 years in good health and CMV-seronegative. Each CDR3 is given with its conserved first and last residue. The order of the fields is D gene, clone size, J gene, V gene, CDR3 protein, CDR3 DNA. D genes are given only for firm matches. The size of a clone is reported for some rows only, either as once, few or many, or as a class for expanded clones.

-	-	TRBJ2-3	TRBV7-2	CASSLAGRADTQYF	TGTGCCAGCAGCTTAGCTGGGCGGGCAGATACGCAGTATTTT
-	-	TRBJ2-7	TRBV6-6	CASSYSAGRGLYEQYF	TGTGCCAGCAGTTACTCAGCCGGCAGGGGTTTATACGAGCAGTACTTC
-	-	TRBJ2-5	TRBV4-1	CASSARTFQETQYF	TGCGCCAGCAGCGCCCGGACATTCCAAGAGACCCAGTACTTC
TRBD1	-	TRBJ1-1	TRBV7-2	CASSPPGQGATEAFF	TGTGCCAGCAGCCCCCCGGGACAGGGGGCAACTGAAGCTTTCTTT
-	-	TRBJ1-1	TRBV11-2	CASSLSPSLQAFF	TGTGCCAGCAGCTTGAGCCCAAGTCTTCAAGCTTTCTTT
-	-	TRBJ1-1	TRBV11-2	CASSSGRGNTEAFF	TGTGCCAGCAGCTCCGGTCGGGGGAACACTGAAGCTTTCTTT
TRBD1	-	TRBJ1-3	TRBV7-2	CASSLTGTGVGNTIYF	TGTGCCAGCAGCTTAACCGGGACAGGGGTTGGAAACACCATATATTTT
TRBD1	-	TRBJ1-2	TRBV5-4	CASSLDSTGGNYGYTF	TGTGCCAGCAGCTTGGACTCGACAGGGGGAAACTATGGCTACACCTTC
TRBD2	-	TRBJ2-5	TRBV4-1	CASSYRLAGGRSQETQYF	TGCGCCAGCAGCTACAGACTAGCGGGCGGGAGAAGCCAAGAGACCCAGTACTTC
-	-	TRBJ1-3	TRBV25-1	CASSGQGYGNTIYF	TGTGCCAGCAGTGGGCAGGGATACGGAAACACCATATATTTT
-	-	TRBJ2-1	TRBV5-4	CASSFGRSTYNEQFF	TGTGCCAGCAGCTTTGGGCGCTCAACCTACAATGAGCAGTTCTTC
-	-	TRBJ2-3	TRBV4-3	CASSPADTQYF	TGCGCCAGCAGCCCCGCAGATACGCAGTATTTT
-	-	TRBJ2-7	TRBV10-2	CASTSGESYEQYF	TGCGCCAGCACGTCGGGGGAGAGCTACGAGCAGTACTTC
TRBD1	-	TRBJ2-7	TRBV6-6	CASRDSAYEQYF	TGTGCCAGCCGGGACAGCGCCTACGAGCAGTACTTC
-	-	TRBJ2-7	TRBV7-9	CASRPMREGLLSYEQYF	TGTGCCAGCAGACCAATGAGAGAGGGACTCCTCTCCTACGAGCAGTACTTC
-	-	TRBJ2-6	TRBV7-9	CASSTDGGSGANVLTF	TGTGCCAGCAGCACCGACGGGGGCTCTGGGGCCAACGTCCTGACTTTC
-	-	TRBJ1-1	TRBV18	CASSPGESTEAFF	TGTGCCAGCTCACCAGGAGAGAGCACTGAAGCTTTCTTT
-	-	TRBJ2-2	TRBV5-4	CASSPDTGELFF	TGTGCCAGCAGCCCAGACACCGGGGAGCTGTTTTTT
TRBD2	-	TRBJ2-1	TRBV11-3	CASSLEVAGDHNEQFF	TGTGCCAGCAGCTTAGAAGTAGCGGGGGACCACAATGAGCAGTTCTTC
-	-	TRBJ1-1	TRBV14	CASSWAGNTEAFF	TGTGCCAGCAGCTGGGCAGGGAACACTGAAGCTTTCTTT
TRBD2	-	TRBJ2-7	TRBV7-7	CASRGPPGLAGGGDEQYF	TGTGCCAGCCGTGGCCCCCCGGGACTAGCGGGAGGAGGGGACGAGCAGTACTTC
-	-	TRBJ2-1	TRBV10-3	CAISEVVANEQFF	TGTGCCATCAGTGAGGTGGTAGCCAATGAGCAGTTCTTC
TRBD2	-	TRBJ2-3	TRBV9	CASSALAGGHSTDTQYF	TGTGCCAGCAGCGCCTTAGCGGGAGGCCACTCCACAGATACGCAGTATTTT
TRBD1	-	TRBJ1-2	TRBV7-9	CASSYRTGTYGYTF	TGTGCCAGCAGCTACCGGACAGGGACCTATGGCTACACCTTC
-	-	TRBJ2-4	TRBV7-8	CASSLERGTGKNIQYF	TGTGCCAGCAGCTTAGAACGGGGAACGGGCAAAAACATTCAGTACTTC
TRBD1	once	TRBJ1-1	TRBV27	CASSMDRVVNTEAFF	TGTGCCAGCAGCATGGACAGGGTGGTGAACACTGAAGCTTTCTTT
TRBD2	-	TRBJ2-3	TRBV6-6	CASSHQGTSGGDTQYF	TGTGCCAGCAGTCATCAAGGGACTAGCGGTGGGGATACGCAGTATTTT
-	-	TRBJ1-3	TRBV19	CASNYRRGSGNTIYF	TGTGCCAGTAATTATAGACGGGGATCTGGAAACACCATATATTTT
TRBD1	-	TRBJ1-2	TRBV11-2	CASSYERDRSLYGYTF	TGTGCCAGCAGTTATGAACGGGACAGGTCTTTATATGGCTACACCTTC
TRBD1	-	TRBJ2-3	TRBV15	CATSRGQGSSTDAQYF	TGTGCCACCAGCAGAGGACAGGGGAGTAGCACAGATGCGCAGTATTTT
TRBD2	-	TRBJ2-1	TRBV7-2	CASSWATSGSYDEQFF	TGTGCCAGCAGCTGGGCGACTAGCGGGAGTTATGATGAGCAGTTCTTC
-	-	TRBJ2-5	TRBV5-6	CASSYVDSRAVLETQYF	TGTGCCAGCAGCTACGTTGATTCGAGGGCCGTTTTGGAGACCCAGTACTTC
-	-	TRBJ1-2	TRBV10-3	CAISVGSGDGYTF	TGTGCCATCAGTGTCGGGAGCGGGGATGGCTACACCTTC
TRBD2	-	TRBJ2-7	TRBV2	CASSSGGPVPEQYF	TGTGCCAGCAGTTCGGGGGGGCCGGTCCCCGAGCAGTACTTC
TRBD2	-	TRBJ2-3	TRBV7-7	CASSLGLAGTTDTQYF	TGTGCCAGCAGCTTAGGACTAGCGGGGACAACAGATACGCAGTATTTT
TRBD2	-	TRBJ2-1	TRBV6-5	CASSSPTGGRNEQFF	TGTGCCAGCAGTTCCCCAACGGGAGGGCGGAATGAGCAGTTCTTC
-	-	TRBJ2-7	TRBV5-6	CASNRQGSGEQYF	TGTGCCAGCAACCGACAGGGTAGCGGCGAGCAGTACTTC
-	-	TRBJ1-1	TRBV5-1	CASSLLQENTEAFF	TGCGCCAGCAGCTTACTACAGGAGAACACTGAAGCTTTCTTT
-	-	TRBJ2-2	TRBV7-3	CASSWGLTGELFF	TGTGCCAGCAGCTGGGGACTTACCGGGGAGCTGTTTTTT
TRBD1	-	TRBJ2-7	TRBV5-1	CASSLGDSNYEQYF	TGCGCCAGCAGCTTGGGGGACAGCAACTACGAGCAGTACTTC
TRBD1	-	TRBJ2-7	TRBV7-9	CASSSRAGGSYEQYF	TGTGCCAGCAGCAGCCGCGCAGGGGGCAGCTACGAGCAGTACTTC
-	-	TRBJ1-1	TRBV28	CASSLFGGSAFF	TGTGCCAGCAGTTTATTTGGCGGCTCAGCTTTCTTT
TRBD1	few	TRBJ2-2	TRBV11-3	CASSPRDREARELFF	TGTGCCAGCAGCCCACGGGACAGGGAAGCCCGGGAGCTGTTTTTT
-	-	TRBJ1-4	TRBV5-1	CASSLADRNNEKLFF	TGCGCCAGCAGCTTGGCCGACAGGAATAATGAAAAACTGTTTTTT
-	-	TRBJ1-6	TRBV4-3	CASSSNTGSRGKNSPLHF	TGCGCCAGCAGCTCTAATACCGGGAGCCGCGGGAAGAATTCACCCCTCCACTTT
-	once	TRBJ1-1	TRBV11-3	CASSLRVANTEAFF	TGTGCCAGCAGCTTACGGGTTGCGAACACTGAAGCTTTCTTT
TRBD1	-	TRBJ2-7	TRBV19	CASSLGQGNKGQYF	TGTGCCAGTAGCTTGGGACAGGGGAATAAAGGGCAGTACTTC